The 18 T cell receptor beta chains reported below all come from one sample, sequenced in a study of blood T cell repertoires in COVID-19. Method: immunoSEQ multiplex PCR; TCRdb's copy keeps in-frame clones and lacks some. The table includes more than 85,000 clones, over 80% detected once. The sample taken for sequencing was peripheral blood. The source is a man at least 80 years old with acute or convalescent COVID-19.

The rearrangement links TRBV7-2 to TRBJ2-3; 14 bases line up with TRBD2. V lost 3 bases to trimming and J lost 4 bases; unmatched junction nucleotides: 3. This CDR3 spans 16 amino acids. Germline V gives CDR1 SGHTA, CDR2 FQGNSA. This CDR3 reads CASSFATSGRADTQYF. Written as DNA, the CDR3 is TGTGCCAGCAGCTTCGCGACTAGCGGGAGGGCAGATACGCAGTATTTT.

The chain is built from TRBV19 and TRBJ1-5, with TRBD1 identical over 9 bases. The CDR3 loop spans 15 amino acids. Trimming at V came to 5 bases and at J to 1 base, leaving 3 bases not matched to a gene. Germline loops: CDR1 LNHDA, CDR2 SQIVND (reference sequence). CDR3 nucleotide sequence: TGTGCCAGTAGTTATGACAGGGGGAGCAATCAGCCCCAGCATTTT. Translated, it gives CASSYDRGSNQPQHF.

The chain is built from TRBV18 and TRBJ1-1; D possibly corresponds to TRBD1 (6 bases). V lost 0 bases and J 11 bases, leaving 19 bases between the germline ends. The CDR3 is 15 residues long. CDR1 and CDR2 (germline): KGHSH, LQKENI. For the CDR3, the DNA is TGTGCCAGCTCACCACCTTCAGGGGCCCCCGTGAAGGCTTTCTTT. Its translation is CASSPPSGAPVKAFF.

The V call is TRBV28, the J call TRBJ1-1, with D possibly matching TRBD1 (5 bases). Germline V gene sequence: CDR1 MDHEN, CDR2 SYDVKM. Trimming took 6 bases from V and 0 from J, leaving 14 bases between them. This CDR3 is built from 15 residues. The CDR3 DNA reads TGTGCCAGCAGGATCCCACAGGTGATGAACACTGAAGCTTTCTTT. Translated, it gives CASRIPQVMNTEAFF.

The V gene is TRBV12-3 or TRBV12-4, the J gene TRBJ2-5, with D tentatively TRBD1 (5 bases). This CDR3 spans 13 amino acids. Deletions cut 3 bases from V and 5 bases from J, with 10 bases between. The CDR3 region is CASSLAGSETQYF. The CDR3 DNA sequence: TGTGCCAGCAGTTTGGCAGGGTCCGAGACCCAGTACTTC.

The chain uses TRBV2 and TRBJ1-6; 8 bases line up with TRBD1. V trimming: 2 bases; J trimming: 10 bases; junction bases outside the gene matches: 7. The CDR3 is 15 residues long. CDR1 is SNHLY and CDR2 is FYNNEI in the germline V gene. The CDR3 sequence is CASSELGQGTSPLHF. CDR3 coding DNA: TGTGCCAGCAGTGAACTAGGACAGGGAACCTCACCCCTCCACTTT.

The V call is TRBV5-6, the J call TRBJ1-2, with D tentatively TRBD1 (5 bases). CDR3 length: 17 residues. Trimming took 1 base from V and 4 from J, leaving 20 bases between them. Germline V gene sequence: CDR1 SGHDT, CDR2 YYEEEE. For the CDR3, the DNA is TGTGCCAGCAGCTTGAAGGCGGGGGGGTATCGGGGCTATGGCTACACCTTC. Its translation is CASSLKAGGYRGYGYTF.

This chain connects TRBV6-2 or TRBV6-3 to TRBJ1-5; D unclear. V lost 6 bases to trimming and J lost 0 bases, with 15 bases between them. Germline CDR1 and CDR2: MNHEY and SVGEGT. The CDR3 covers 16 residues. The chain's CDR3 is CASSRPPGLSNQPQHF. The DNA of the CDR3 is TGTGCCAGCAGCCGACCCCCTGGACTTAGCAATCAGCCCCAGCATTTT.

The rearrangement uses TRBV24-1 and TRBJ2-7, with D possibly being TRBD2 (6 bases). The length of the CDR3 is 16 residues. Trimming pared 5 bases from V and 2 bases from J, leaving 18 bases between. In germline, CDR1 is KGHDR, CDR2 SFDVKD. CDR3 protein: CATSVGEFRGTYEQYF. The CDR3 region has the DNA TGTGCCACCAGTGTGGGCGAGTTCCGCGGGACCTACGAGCAGTACTTC.

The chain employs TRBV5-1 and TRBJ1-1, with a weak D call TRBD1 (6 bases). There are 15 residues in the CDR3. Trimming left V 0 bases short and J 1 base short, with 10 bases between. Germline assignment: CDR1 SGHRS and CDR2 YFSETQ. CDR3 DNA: TGCGCCAGCAGCTTGGTGGGGGCGGGGAACACTGAAGCTTTCTTT. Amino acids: CASSLVGAGNTEAFF.

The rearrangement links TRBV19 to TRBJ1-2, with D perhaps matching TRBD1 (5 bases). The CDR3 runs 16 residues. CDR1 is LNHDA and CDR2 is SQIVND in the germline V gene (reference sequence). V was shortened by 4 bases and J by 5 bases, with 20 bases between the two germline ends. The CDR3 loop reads CASSKALSRGRYGYTF. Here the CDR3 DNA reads TGTGCCAGTAGTAAGGCCCTTTCGCGGGGACGGTATGGCTACACCTTC. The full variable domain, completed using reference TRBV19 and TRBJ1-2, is DGGITQSPKYLFRKEGQNVTLSCEQNLNHDAMYWYRQDPGQGLRLIYYSQIVNDFQKGDIAEGYSVSREKKESFPLTVTSAQKNPTAFYLCASSKALSRGRYGYTFGSGTRLTVV.

The CDR3 region is CASSQDWLTGGNQPQHF. The CDR3 bases are TGCGCCAGCAGCCAAGATTGGCTTACAGGGGGCAATCAGCCCCAGCATTTT. The chain employs TRBV4-1 and TRBJ1-5, with 7 nucleotides matching TRBD1. Germline values: CDR1 MGHRA, CDR2 YSYEKL. The CDR3 spans 17 residues. V lost 0 bases to trimming and J lost 2 bases; unmatched junction nucleotides: 7.

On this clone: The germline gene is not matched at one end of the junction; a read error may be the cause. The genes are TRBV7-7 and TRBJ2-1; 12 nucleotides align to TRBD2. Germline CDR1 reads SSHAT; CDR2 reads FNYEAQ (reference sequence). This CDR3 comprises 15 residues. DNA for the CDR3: TGTGCTAGCAGCTTAGCTAGCGGGAGGGCTAATGAGCAGTTCTTC. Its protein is CASSLASGRANEQFF.

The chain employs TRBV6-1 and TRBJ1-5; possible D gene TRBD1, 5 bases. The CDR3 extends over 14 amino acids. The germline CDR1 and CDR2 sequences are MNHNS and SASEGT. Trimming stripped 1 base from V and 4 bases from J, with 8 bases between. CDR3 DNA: TGTGCCAGCAGTGAAGGCGGGGCGAATCAGCCCCAGCATTTT. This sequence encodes CASSEGGANQPQHF.

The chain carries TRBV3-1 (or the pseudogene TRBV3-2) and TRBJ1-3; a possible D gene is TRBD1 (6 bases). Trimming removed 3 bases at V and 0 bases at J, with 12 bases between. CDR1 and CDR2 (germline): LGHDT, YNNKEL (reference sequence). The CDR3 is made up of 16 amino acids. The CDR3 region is CASSHLGGNSGNTIYF. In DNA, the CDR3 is TGTGCCAGCAGCCACCTAGGGGGAAACTCTGGAAACACCATATATTTT.

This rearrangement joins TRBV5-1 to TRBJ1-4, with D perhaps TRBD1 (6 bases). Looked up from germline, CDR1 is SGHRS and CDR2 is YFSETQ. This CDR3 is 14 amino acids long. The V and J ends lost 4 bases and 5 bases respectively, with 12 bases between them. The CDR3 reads CASSVQGSNEKLFF. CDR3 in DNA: TGCGCCAGCAGCGTCCAGGGGTCCAATGAAAAACTGTTTTTT.

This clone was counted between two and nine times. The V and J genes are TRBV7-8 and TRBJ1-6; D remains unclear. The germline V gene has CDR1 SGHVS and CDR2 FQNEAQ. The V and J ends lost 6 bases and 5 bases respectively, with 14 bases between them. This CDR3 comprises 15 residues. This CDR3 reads CASRPLTLDNSPLHF. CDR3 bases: TGTGCCAGCAGACCCTTGACTCTAGATAATTCACCCCTCCACTTT. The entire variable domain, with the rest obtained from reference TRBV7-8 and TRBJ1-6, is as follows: GAGVSQSPRYKVAKRGQDVALRCDPISGHVSLFWYQQALGQGPEFLTYFQNEAQLDKSGLPSDRFFAERPEGSVSTLKIQRTQQEDSAVYLCASRPLTLDNSPLHFGNGTRLTVT.

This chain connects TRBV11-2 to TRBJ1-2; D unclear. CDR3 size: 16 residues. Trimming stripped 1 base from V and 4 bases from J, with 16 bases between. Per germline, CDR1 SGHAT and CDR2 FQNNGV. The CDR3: CASSLVFGETRYGYTF. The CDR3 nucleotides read TGTGCCAGCAGCTTAGTCTTTGGGGAGACGCGCTATGGCTACACCTTC.